Here is one T cell receptor (beta chain) with its context. This specimen includes other DNA sequences encoding the same CDR3. CDR1 is SGHRS, CDR2 YFSETQ, per germline. The CDR3 totals 14 residues. Losses at the gene ends were 4 bases for V and 1 base for J; bases not matched to a gene: 3. The table came from immunoSEQ multiplex PCR; TCRdb's copy has only in-frame clones and leaves some out. This sample has about 120,000 clones, with approximately 88% found just once. The data were taken from a study of control samples from healthy donors and cancer patients. Sequencing was performed on blood. The chain recombines TRBV5-1 with TRBJ1-1; 8 bases are a match to TRBD1. The TCR originated in a middle-aged man in good health. This CDR3 reads CASSGQGGNTEAFF. The CDR3, as DNA: TGCGCCAGCAGCGGACAGGGCGGGAACACTGAAGCTTTCTTT.